The 3 T cell receptor beta chains reported below all come from one sample, sequenced in a study of CD8 T cells in Susac syndrome. Reverse transcription of roughly 0.5 to 1 ug RNA was carried out with random hexamers. TCRdb itself ran the immunoSEQ multiplex PCR reads through MiXCR, one entry per CDR3 protein. Of approximately 190,000 distinct CDR3 sequences in the sample, roughly 90% were seen once. Sequencing used CD4+ T cells from PBMCs. Every receptor here comes from a human donor with Susac syndrome.

The rearrangement uses TRBV7-9 and TRBJ2-7, with 9 bases lining up with TRBD1. The junction had 5 bases not matched to a gene; V was cut back by 1 base and J by 1 base. Germline V gene data show CDR1 as SEHNR and CDR2 as FQNEAQ (reference sequence). The CDR3 runs 16 residues. The CDR3 region is CASSLDWDRASYEQYF. In DNA form, the CDR3 reads TGTGCCAGCAGCTTAGATTGGGACAGGGCTTCCTACGAGCAGTACTTC.

V usage is TRBV9 and J usage is TRBJ2-5; tentatively, D is TRBD1 or TRBD2 (5 bases each). Germline-derived CDR1 and CDR2 are SGDLS and YYNGEE. V was cut by 3 bases and J by 9 bases, with 12 bases left in between. CDR3 length equals 12 residues. The CDR3 protein is CASSGVMGAQYF. The CDR3, as DNA: TGTGCCAGCAGCGGAGTCATGGGGGCCCAGTACTTC.

J is TRBJ2-7 and V is TRBV5-1; D is possibly TRBD2 (5 bases). Trimming removed 2 bases from V and 0 bases from J, with 21 bases in between. This CDR3 comprises 18 residues. CDR1 SGHRS and CDR2 YFSETQ come from the germline V gene. The CDR3 loop reads CASSFQSSSDLSSYEQYF. The CDR3 DNA reads TGCGCCAGCAGCTTTCAAAGTAGTTCGGACTTGAGCTCCTACGAGCAGTACTTC.